A selection of T cell receptor beta chains follows, all from one sample in a study of blood T cell repertoires in COVID-19. Measured with immunoSEQ multiplex PCR; TCRdb has only the in-frame clones, and not every one. The data hold 160,000 or so clones, with approximately 85% observed a single time. Material for sequencing was peripheral blood. The receptors here all came from a woman aged 60 to 75 with COVID-19, enrolled during active disease. The CDR3 runs from the conserved cysteine through the conserved F or W. Fields, in order: J gene, V gene, D gene, clone size, CDR3 DNA, CDR3 protein. D genes are given only for firm matches. Part of the rows lack a size; the others show once, few, many or a class for expanded clones.

TRBJ1-5	TRBV3-1/TRBV3-2	.	once	TGTGCCAGCAGCCAAGATATAAGCACTAACAATCAGCCCCAGCATTTT	CASSQDISTNNQPQHF
TRBJ2-5	TRBV10-3	TRBD2	.	TGTGCCGCGGGGGGGATCCAAGAGACCCAGTACTTC	CAAGGIQETQYF
TRBJ2-3	TRBV10-3	.	.	TGTGCCATCGGGAGTTTTAGCACAGATACGCAGTATTTT	CAIGSFSTDTQYF
TRBJ2-3	TRBV11-3	TRBD2	.	TGTGCCAGCAGCTTAGTTGGGACTAGCGGAGATACGCAGTATTTT	CASSLVGTSGDTQYF
TRBJ2-7	TRBV21-1	.	many	TGTGCCAGCAGCATTGGACAGGGTGCTAGCGGGAGGCTCTACGAGCAGTACTTC	CASSIGQGASGRLYEQYF
TRBJ2-6	TRBV7-9	.	.	TGTGCCAGCAGCCCACCGGGCTCTGGGGCCAACGTCCTGACTTTC	CASSPPGSGANVLTF
TRBJ1-5	TRBV7-2	.	.	TGTGCCAGCAGCTTCGAAGGACAGCCCAATCAGCCCCAGCATTTT	CASSFEGQPNQPQHF
TRBJ1-6	TRBV27	TRBD1	once	TGTGCCAGCAGCCCGACAGGGGGCTGGAATTCACCCCTCCACTTT	CASSPTGGWNSPLHF
TRBJ2-2	TRBV19	.	.	TGTGCCAGTAGTATTCGGTCTGGGCAGCTGTTTTTT	CASSIRSGQLFF
TRBJ2-1	TRBV6-2/TRBV6-3	.	few	TGTGCCAGCAGTTACTCGAAGATCAGAAAAGAACTAGGACCCTACAATGAGCAGTTCTTC	CASSYSKIRKELGPYNEQFF
TRBJ1-4	TRBV27	TRBD1	.	TGTGCCAGCAGTTTCCGGACAGGGGGAGGTGAAAAACTGTTTTTT	CASSFRTGGGEKLFF
TRBJ1-4	TRBV4-1	.	.	TGCGCCAGCAGCCAATTTGGGGGGGGTGAAAAACTGTTTTTT	CASSQFGGGEKLFF
TRBJ1-4	TRBV20-1	.	.	TGCAGTGCTAGTCCCCAATCAGGAGAAAAACTGTTTTTT	CSASPQSGEKLFF
TRBJ2-3	TRBV19	.	.	TGTGCCAGCCGGAGGGGTGGCACAGATACGCAGTATTTT	CASRRGGTDTQYF